The next 6 T cell receptor beta chains were all read from a single sample in a study of vaccination effects on CD4 cells after COVID-19. No cognate antigen is known for these TCRs. Sequenced by immunoSEQ multiplex PCR; TCRdb stores in-frame clones only, minus some. The table includes about 22,000 clones, approximately 72% detected once. After expansion with viral peptide pools in the ViraFEST assay, antigen-specific CD4+ T cells were sequenced. Subsequent to 10 days of culture, CD4+ T cells were isolated. The person had PCR-confirmed SARS-CoV-2 infection between March and December 2020. The sample was CD4+ T cells from PBMCs cultured with a peptide pool, taken before COVID-19 vaccination. The receptors were gathered from a human donor who had a prior SARS-CoV-2 infection.

CDR3 sequence (DNA): TGCGCCAGCAGCCAAGGTACACGAGACACTGAAGCTTTCTTT. It is translated as CASSQGTRDTEAFF. This sequence joins TRBV5-1 and TRBJ1-1; D unclear. V was cut by 4 bases and J by 3 bases, with 13 bases left in between. The germline gives CDR1 SGHRS, CDR2 YFSETQ. The CDR3 is 14 amino acids.

This chain uses TRBV27 with TRBJ2-1; the match to TRBD2 covers 15 bases. CDR1 and CDR2 from the germline V gene are MNHEY and SMNVEV (reference sequence). The CDR3 consists of 17 residues. Trimming at V came to 7 bases and at J to 3 bases, leaving 7 bases not matched to a gene. Here the CDR3 reads CASTILGLAGGYNEQFF. The DNA of the CDR3 is TGTGCCAGCACCATTCTGGGACTAGCGGGAGGCTACAATGAGCAGTTCTTC.

The genes are TRBV5-1 and TRBJ2-5; D might be TRBD1 (6 bases). Deletions cut 3 bases from V and 3 bases from J, with 12 bases between. The germline gives CDR1 SGHRS, CDR2 YFSETQ. This CDR3 has 14 amino acids. The CDR3 sequence: CASSYHRDKETQYF. CDR3 sequence (DNA): TGCGCCAGCAGCTATCACCGGGACAAAGAGACCCAGTACTTC.

The rearrangement links TRBV20-1 to TRBJ2-7; D assignment may be TRBD1 or TRBD2 (5 bases each). The CDR3 runs 13 residues. With 3 bases removed from V and 4 bases from J, the gap between germline ends came to 13 bases. From germline, CDR1 is DFQATT and CDR2 SNEGSKA (reference sequence). The CDR3 region has the DNA TGCAGTGCTAGTCGTGGGGGATCGTACGAGCAGTACTTC. Its translation is CSASRGGSYEQYF.

The rearrangement links TRBV18 to TRBJ1-5; tentatively, D is TRBD1 (5 bases). CDR1 KGHSH and CDR2 LQKENI come from the germline V gene. The CDR3 is 16 residues long. Trimming stripped 3 bases from V and 2 bases from J, with 14 bases between. CDR3 in amino acids: CASSPTGGGGNQPQHF. The CDR3 DNA is TGTGCCAGCTCACCTACCGGGGGAGGAGGCAATCAGCCCCAGCATTTT.

This clone showed up just once. The J gene is TRBJ2-3, the V gene TRBV6-5, with TRBD2 as a possible D gene (6 bases). The CDR3 loop spans 15 amino acids. Trimming took 7 bases from V and 1 from J, leaving 15 bases between them. Per germline, CDR1 MNHEY and CDR2 SVGAGI. CDR3 amino acids: CASKEGLHRTDTQYF. CDR3 in DNA: TGTGCCAGCAAGGAGGGACTTCATCGCACAGATACGCAGTATTTT.